This T cell receptor beta chain was identified during a study of blood T cell repertoires in COVID-19. Study information: In each case, the material was cDNA or gDNA derived from T cells, B-cell-depleted T cells, or PBMCs.

Per the original methods: The authors estimated nucleated cell counts from reference gene primer amplification. The table came from immunoSEQ multiplex PCR; TCRdb's copy has only in-frame clones and leaves some out. The V and J calls and clone size come from that table; D and trimming were worked out from the DNA. This sample yields approximately 250,000 clones, of which around four fifths are seen a single time; under 5.5% belongs to the top ten. CDR1 and CDR2 (germline): MNHEY, SMNVEV (reference sequence). V lost 5 bases, J lost 7 bases, and 13 bases stayed unmatched. CDR3 length: 15 amino acids. The clonotype originates from a man aged 60 to 75 with acute or convalescent COVID-19. The gene calls are TRBV27 and TRBJ1-2; 7 bases agree with TRBD1. Sequencing used peripheral blood. The CDR3 coding sequence is TGTGCCAGCAGTCCCCTGGCGACAGGGTCGCGTGGCTACACCTTC. It translates to CASSPLATGSRGYTF.